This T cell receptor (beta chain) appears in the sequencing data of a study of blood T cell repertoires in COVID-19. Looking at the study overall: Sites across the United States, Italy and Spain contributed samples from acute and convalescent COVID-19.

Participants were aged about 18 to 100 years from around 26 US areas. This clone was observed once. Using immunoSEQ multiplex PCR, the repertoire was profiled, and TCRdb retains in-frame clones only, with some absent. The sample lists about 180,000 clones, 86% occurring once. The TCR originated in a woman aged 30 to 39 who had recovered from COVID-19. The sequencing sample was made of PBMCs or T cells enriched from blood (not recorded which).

This CDR3 is CASSPAPGLASGNEQFF. DNA for the CDR3: TGTGCCAGCAGCCCAGCCCCGGGACTAGCTTCTGGGAATGAGCAGTTCTTC. This chain joins TRBV4-2 and TRBJ2-1; 9 bases are shared with TRBD2. Germline lookup yields CDR1 LGHNA and CDR2 YNFKEQ. The V and J ends lost 4 bases and 7 bases, in that order; junction bases with no gene match: 14. The CDR3 consists of 17 residues.